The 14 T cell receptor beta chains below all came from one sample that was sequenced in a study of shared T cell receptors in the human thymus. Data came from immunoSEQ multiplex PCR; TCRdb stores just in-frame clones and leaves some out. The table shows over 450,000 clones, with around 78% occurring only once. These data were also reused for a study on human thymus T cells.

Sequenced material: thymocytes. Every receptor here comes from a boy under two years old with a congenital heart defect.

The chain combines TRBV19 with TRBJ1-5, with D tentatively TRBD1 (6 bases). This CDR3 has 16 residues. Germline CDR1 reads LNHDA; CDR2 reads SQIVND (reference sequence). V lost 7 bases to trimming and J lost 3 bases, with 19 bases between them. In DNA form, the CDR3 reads TGTGCCAGTACCCTAAGGGGGTGGGGGACCAATCAGCCCCAGCATTTT. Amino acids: CASTLRGWGTNQPQHF. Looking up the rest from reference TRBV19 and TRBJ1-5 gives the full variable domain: DGGITQSPKYLFRKEGQNVTLSCEQNLNHDAMYWYRQDPGQGLRLIYYSQIVNDFQKGDIAEGYSVSREKKESFPLTVTSAQKNPTAFYLCASTLRGWGTNQPQHFGDGTRLSIL.

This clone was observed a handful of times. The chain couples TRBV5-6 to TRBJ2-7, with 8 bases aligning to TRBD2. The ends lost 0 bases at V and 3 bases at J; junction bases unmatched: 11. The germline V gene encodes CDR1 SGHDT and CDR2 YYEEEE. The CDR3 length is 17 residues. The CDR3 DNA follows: TGTGCCAGCAGCTTGGCCGATGGGACTAGGAATTACTACGAGCAGTACTTC. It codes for CASSLADGTRNYYEQYF.

The CDR3 loop is CASSLSGGATEAFF. The DNA of the CDR3 is TGTGCCAGCAGTTTATCAGGCGGAGCCACTGAAGCTTTCTTT. The rearrangement joins TRBV27 to TRBJ1-1; D gene unclear. This CDR3 comprises 14 residues. CDR1 and CDR2 from the germline V gene are MNHEY and SMNVEV (reference sequence). Trimming left V 0 bases short and J 4 bases short, with 9 bases between.

DNA of the CDR3: TGTGCCAGCAGCCATGGACTAGCGGACAATGAGCAGTTCTTC. As protein: CASSHGLADNEQFF. J is TRBJ2-1 and V is TRBV7-9, with TRBD2 identical over 10 bases. This CDR3 has 14 amino acids. Germline CDR1 reads SEHNR; CDR2 reads FQNEAQ (reference sequence). Unmatched junction bases numbered 3, after V lost 5 bases and J lost 5 bases.

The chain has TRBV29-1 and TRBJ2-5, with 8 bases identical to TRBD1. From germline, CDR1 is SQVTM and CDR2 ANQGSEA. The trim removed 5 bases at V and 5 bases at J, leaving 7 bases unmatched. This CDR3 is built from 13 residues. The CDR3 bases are TGCAGCGTTCAGGGGGCCCGCGGGGAGACCCAGTACTTC. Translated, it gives CSVQGARGETQYF.

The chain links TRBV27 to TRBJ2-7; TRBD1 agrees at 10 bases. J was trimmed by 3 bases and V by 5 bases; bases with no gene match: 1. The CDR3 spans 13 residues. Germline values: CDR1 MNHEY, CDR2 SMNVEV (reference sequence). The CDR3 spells CASSGTGDYEQYF. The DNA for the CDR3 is TGTGCCAGCAGTGGGACAGGGGACTACGAGCAGTACTTC.

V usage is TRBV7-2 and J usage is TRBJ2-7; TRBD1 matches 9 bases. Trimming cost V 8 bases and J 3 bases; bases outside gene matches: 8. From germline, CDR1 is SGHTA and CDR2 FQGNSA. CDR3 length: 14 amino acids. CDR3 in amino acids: CASRLGTGSYEQYF. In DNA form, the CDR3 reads TGTGCCAGCCGTTTGGGGACAGGGAGCTACGAGCAGTACTTC. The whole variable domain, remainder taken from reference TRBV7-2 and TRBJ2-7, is GAGVSQSPSNKVTEKGKDVELRCDPISGHTALYWYRQSLGQGLEFLIYFQGNSAPDKSGLPSDRFSAERTGGSVSTLTIQRTQQEDSAVYLCASRLGTGSYEQYFGPGTRLTVT.

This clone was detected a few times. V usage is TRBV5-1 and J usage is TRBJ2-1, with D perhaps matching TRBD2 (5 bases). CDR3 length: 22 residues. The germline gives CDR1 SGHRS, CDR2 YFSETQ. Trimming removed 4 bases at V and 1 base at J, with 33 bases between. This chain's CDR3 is CASSLGYFRLALPLGSYNEQFF. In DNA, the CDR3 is TGCGCCAGCAGCCTCGGATATTTTAGGCTAGCATTACCCCTCGGGTCCTACAATGAGCAGTTCTTC.

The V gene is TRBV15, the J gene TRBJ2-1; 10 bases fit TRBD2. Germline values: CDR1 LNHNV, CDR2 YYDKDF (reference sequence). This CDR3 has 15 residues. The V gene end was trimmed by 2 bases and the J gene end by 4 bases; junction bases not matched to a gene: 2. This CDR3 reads CATSRKLAGYNEQFF. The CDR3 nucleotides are TGTGCCACCAGCAGAAAACTAGCGGGATACAATGAGCAGTTCTTC.

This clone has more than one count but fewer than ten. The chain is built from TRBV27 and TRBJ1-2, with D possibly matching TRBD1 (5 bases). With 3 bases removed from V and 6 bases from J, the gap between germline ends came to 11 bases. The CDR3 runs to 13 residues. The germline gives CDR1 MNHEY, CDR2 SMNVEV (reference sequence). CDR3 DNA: TGTGCCAGCAGTTTTAGGGGAACCCATGGCTACACCTTC. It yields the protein CASSFRGTHGYTF.

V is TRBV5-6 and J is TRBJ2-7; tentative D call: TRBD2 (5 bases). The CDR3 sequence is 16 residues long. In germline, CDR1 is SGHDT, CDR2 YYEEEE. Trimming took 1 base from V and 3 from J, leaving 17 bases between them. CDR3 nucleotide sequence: TGTGCCAGCAGCTTGACCCGGGGAACGGCAGTCTACGAGCAGTACTTC. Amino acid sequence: CASSLTRGTAVYEQYF.

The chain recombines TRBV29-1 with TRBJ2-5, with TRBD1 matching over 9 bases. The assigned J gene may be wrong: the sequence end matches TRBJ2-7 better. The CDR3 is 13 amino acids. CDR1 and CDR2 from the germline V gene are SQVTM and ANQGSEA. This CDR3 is CSVGGTGPYEQYF. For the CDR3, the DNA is TGCAGCGTTGGAGGGACAGGGCCCTACGAGCAGTACTTC.

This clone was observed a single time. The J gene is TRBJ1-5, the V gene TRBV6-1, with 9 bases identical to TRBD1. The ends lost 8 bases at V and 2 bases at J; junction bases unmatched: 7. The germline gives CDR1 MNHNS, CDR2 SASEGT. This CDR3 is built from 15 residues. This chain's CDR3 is CASSPGQGGNQPQHF. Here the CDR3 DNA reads TGTGCCAGCTCCCCGGGACAGGGAGGCAATCAGCCCCAGCATTTT.

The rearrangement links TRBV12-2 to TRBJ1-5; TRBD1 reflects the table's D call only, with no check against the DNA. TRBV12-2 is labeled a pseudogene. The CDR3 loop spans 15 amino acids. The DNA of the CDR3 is TGTGCAAGTCGCTTAGCGGGACAGGGACTCGAGCCCCAGCATTTT. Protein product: CASRLAGQGLEPQHF.